The clone carrying this T cell receptor (beta chain) was seen a handful of times. This sample stems from a study of blood T cell repertoires in COVID-19. In the study overall: Samples of COVID-19 (acute and convalescent) were obtained from the United States, Italy and Spain. PBMCs, B-cell-depleted T cells, or T cells were the source of the cDNA or gDNA that made up the material.

Authors' analysis steps: Using reference gene primer amplification, nucleated cell counts were estimated. Sequencing used immunoSEQ multiplex PCR; TCRdb keeps in-frame clones, though not all of them. V and J calls plus clone size are reproduced from that table; the DNA served to infer D and trimming. The data contain over 60,000 clones, 90% of them seen just once; the ten biggest clones take up approximately 6.8%. The clonotype was recovered from a woman of 80 years or more with active COVID-19. Sequenced input: peripheral blood.

This CDR3 is CASSRLSYEQYF. The DNA for the CDR3 is TGTGCCAGCAGTCGTCTCTCCTACGAGCAGTACTTC. This chain joins TRBV28 and TRBJ2-7; no firm D call. The V end was cut by 5 bases, the J end by 0 bases, with 5 bases between. The CDR3 sequence is 12 residues long. Germline loops: CDR1 MDHEN, CDR2 SYDVKM.